The next 12 T cell receptor beta chains were all read from a single sample in a study of T cell repertoires in cytomegalovirus infection. TCRdb redid the calling of the reads with MiXCR, one entry per CDR3 protein. The sample includes approximately 76,000 distinct CDR3 sequences, around 25% seen only once; the top ten take roughly 50%. Antigens of these TCRs are unknown. The sample consisted of CD8+ T cells from cultured PBMCs, taken from culture after CMV antigen stimulation. These receptors were collected from a human donor in good health (CMV status not recorded). Some clones in this sample may be carry-over from other donors' samples.

This clonotype was seen more than once but under ten times. The V and J genes are TRBV6-2 or TRBV6-3 and TRBJ2-1, with 9 nucleotides matching TRBD2. After removal of 0 bases from V and 5 bases from J, the junction contained 5 bases not matched to a gene. The CDR3 is 16 amino acids. Germline V CDR1 and CDR2: MNHEY, SVGEGT. The CDR3 loop reads CASSYSMRGGHNEQFF. CDR3 sequence (DNA): TGTGCCAGCAGTTACTCGATGCGGGGGGGCCACAATGAGCAGTTCTTC.

This clonotype has just a few counts. V and J are TRBV19 and TRBJ1-4; D gene uncertain. V lost 7 bases and J 0 bases, leaving 9 bases between the germline ends. Germline V gene sequence: CDR1 LNHDA, CDR2 SQIVND (reference sequence). The CDR3 has 14 residues. CDR3 nucleotide sequence: TGTGCCAGTACCCGCGTTGCAACTAATGAAAAACTGTTTTTT. Translating it yields CASTRVATNEKLFF.

The table lists this clonotype with a count of one. The chain recombines TRBV5-6 with TRBJ2-7; D ambiguous. CDR1 SGHDT and CDR2 YYEEEE come from the germline V gene. Trimming shortened V by 2 bases and J by 1 base, and 4 bases separated the two germline ends. This CDR3 comprises 12 residues. This chain's CDR3 is CASSFQSYEQYF. Here the CDR3 DNA reads TGTGCCAGCAGCTTTCAGTCCTACGAGCAGTACTTC.

This clonotype was detected a few times. This chain links TRBV9 with TRBJ2-2, with TRBD2 matching 11 bases. The CDR3 has 19 residues. V trimming: 0 bases; J trimming: 1 base; junction bases outside the gene matches: 8. Germline CDR1 reads SGDLS; CDR2 reads YYNGEE. CDR3 protein: CASSVGIAGGKENTGELFF. In nucleotides, the CDR3 is TGTGCCAGCAGCGTAGGCATAGCGGGGGGGAAAGAGAACACCGGGGAGCTGTTTTTT. Looking up the rest from reference TRBV9 and TRBJ2-2 gives the full variable domain: DSGVTQTPKHLITATGQRVTLRCSPRSGDLSVYWYQQSLDQGLQFLIQYYNGEERAKGNILERFSAQQFPDLHSELNLSSLELGDSALYFCASSVGIAGGKENTGELFFGEGSRLTVL.

This clonotype was found many times. This sequence joins TRBV2 and TRBJ2-1, with TRBD2 matching over 15 bases. Trimming cost V 6 bases and J 0 bases; bases outside gene matches: 12. Germline loops: CDR1 SNHLY, CDR2 FYNNEI. The CDR3 is made up of 20 amino acids. CDR3: CASSPLLGTSGRSSYNEQFF. CDR3 sequence (DNA): TGTGCCAGCAGCCCCCTCCTCGGGACTAGCGGGAGGTCCTCCTACAATGAGCAGTTCTTC.

This clonotype was detected only a few times. V is TRBV4-3 and J is TRBJ2-5, with 9 positions matching TRBD1. This CDR3 is built from 16 residues. The V gene's germline CDR1 is LGHNA and CDR2 YSLEER. V gave up 5 bases and J gave up 4 bases; unmatched junction bases: 11. CDR3 sequence: CASSERTGALGETQYF. Here the CDR3 DNA reads TGCGCCAGCAGCGAACGGACAGGGGCGCTGGGAGAGACCCAGTACTTC.

The table lists this clonotype with a few counts. This chain links TRBV4-2 with TRBJ2-7, with D possibly matching TRBD1 (5 bases). Germline values: CDR1 LGHNA, CDR2 YNFKEQ. This CDR3 region has 13 residues. Trimming took off 1 base at V and 5 bases at J, with 9 bases between the two ends. CDR3 residues: CASSQGVGDEQYF. The CDR3 region has the DNA TGTGCCAGCAGCCAAGGGGTAGGGGACGAGCAGTACTTC.

The J gene is TRBJ1-2, the V gene TRBV27; 12 positions agree with TRBD1. The junction had 5 bases not matched to a gene; V was cut back by 3 bases and J by 6 bases. Germline CDR1 reads MNHEY; CDR2 reads SMNVEV (reference sequence). The CDR3 has 15 residues. CDR3 nucleotides: TGTGCCAGCAGTTTCCCGGGACAGGGGGCAGATGGCTACACCTTC. Translated, it gives CASSFPGQGADGYTF.

This clonotype was found many times. This CDR3 reads CASSLQDRGRWGTEAFF. The CDR3 DNA reads as TGTGCCAGCAGTTTACAGGACAGGGGGCGATGGGGCACTGAAGCTTTCTTT. The chain couples TRBV6-2 or TRBV6-3 to TRBJ1-1; 11 bases agree with TRBD1. Germline V CDR1 and CDR2: MNHEY, SVGEGT. Unmatched junction bases numbered 11, after V lost 4 bases and J lost 4 bases. This CDR3 spans 17 amino acids.

In its sample, this clonotype was seen many times. V is TRBV7-6 and J is TRBJ2-7; D possibly uses TRBD1 or TRBD2 (6 bases each). Trimming shortened V by 6 bases and J by 2 bases, and 26 bases separated the two germline ends. The CDR3 spans 18 residues. Germline CDR1 is SGHVS and CDR2 is FNYEAQ. CDR3 nucleotide sequence: TGTGCCAGCAGTTTAAGCTCCACGGGGGCCCGGAATCCCTACGAGCAGTACTTC. Amino acid sequence: CASSLSSTGARNPYEQYF.

V usage is TRBV27 and J usage is TRBJ1-2, with TRBD1 matching over 9 bases. The CDR3 runs 14 residues. The V gene's germline CDR1 is MNHEY and CDR2 SMNVEV (reference sequence). With V trimmed by 6 bases and J by 7 bases, 9 bases remained unmatched. The CDR3 is CASSYGTGSRGYTF. In DNA, the CDR3 is TGTGCCAGCAGCTATGGGACAGGGAGTCGTGGCTACACCTTC.

The rearrangement uses TRBV12-3 or TRBV12-4 and TRBJ1-3; D uncertain. The CDR3 is 13 amino acids. Trimming removed 10 bases at V and 1 base at J, with 11 bases between. In nucleotides, the CDR3 is TGTGCCACGCGAGGAGGGTCTGGAAACACCATATATTTT. This gives the protein CATRGGSGNTIYF.